The entry that follows covers one T cell receptor (beta chain) sequence. Its antigen remains unknown. This sample stems from a study of blood T cells in healthy people across ages. With a J-beta primer mix and a sample-barcoded 5' primer, a second PCR ran about 7 to 12 cycles. TCRdb re-derived calls from the 5' RACE reads in MiXCR, one entry per CDR3 protein. The table records some 760,000 distinct CDR3 sequences, around 25% of them present only once. After removal of 6 bases from V and 2 bases from J, the junction contained 8 bases not matched to a gene. From germline, CDR1 is MNHEY and CDR2 SMNVEV (reference sequence). The CDR3 has 15 residues. General observations from the study: Because sorting was not performed, PBMCs prevented conclusive naive versus antigen-experienced comparison.

These sequences were also reported in another study, on T cells of mothers and their children. That study reports: Researchers report slightly higher, though non-significant, overlap in related mother-child pairs than in unrelated pairs.

The source is a boy aged 10-17 years in good health. Input material: blood. V is TRBV27 and J is TRBJ1-2, with TRBD1 identical over 8 bases. The CDR3 nucleotides are TGTGCCAGCAGCCCCGTGACAGGGGTCAACTATGGCTACACCTTC. Amino acid sequence: CASSPVTGVNYGYTF.